A selection of T cell receptor beta chains follows, all from one sample in a study of T cells in Graves' hyperthyroidism and ophthalmopathy. TCRdb redid the calling of the multiplex PCR reads with MiXCR, one entry per CDR3 protein. The data contain around 440,000 distinct CDR3 sequences, around 14% of them singletons. Input material: blood. The receptors were sampled from a woman aged 18-29 years with Graves' hyperthyroidism. Each CDR3 is given with its conserved first and last residue.

>TRBJ1-4|TRBV28
CASSYSGTGGSEKLFF
>TRBJ1-5|TRBV6-1
CASSRRRQAGDSNQPQHF
>TRBJ2-1|TRBV6-1
CASSVQVYNEQFF
>TRBJ2-2|TRBV11-2
CASSGFMSGGASGELFF
>TRBJ1-1|TRBV20-1
CSARSEARTEAFF
>TRBJ2-3|TRBV15
CATSRRLAGGADTQYF
>TRBJ1-2|TRBV6-1
CASRPPGARGGYGYTF
>TRBJ2-1|TRBV12-3/TRBV12-4
CASSFTSGINNEQFF
>TRBJ2-7|TRBV20-1
CSARSGTGEVYEQYF
>TRBJ2-6|TRBV6-1
CASSPGPANVLTF
>TRBJ1-5|TRBV4-1
CASSQYQFGQPQHF
>TRBJ1-4|TRBV18
CASSPYGQWGSTNEKLFF
>TRBJ1-5|TRBV20-1
CSASLGTDSNQPQHF
>TRBJ2-5|TRBV6-1
CATRASGGSETQYF
>TRBJ2-3|TRBV6-2/TRBV6-3
CASTTGRASTDTQYF
>TRBJ2-5|TRBV7-9
CASTFGTSGKETQYF
>TRBJ1-4|TRBV27
CASRPTGGRNEKLFF
>TRBJ1-5|TRBV9
CASSVSPAGNQPQHF
>TRBJ1-5|TRBV7-8
CASSLVSGTNQPQHF
>TRBJ2-5|TRBV3-1
CASREWDRVQETQYF
>TRBJ1-2|TRBV4-3
CASSLRIGDGYTF
>TRBJ1-1|TRBV5-1
CASSLRGIKTEAFF
>TRBJ1-5|TRBV12-3/TRBV12-4
CASSFASTGVNQPQHF
>TRBJ2-3|TRBV7-6
CASSFTGRTDTQYF
>TRBJ1-4|TRBV2
CASRISLRATNEKLFF
>TRBJ2-1|TRBV27
CASSLLGGQHEQFF
>TRBJ1-1|TRBV9
CASSEDLTGTEAFF
>TRBJ1-2|TRBV12-5
CASGFDLEGYGYTF
>TRBJ2-7|TRBV7-9
CASSLSAGGGREQYF
>TRBJ1-1|TRBV5-8
CASSYDLNTEAFF
>TRBJ2-7|TRBV7-2
CASSLVRSQGAFGGEQYF
>TRBJ1-2|TRBV19
CASSTPIVRGYTF
>TRBJ1-1|TRBV27
CASSFWARGRNTEAFF
>TRBJ1-5|TRBV28
CASSLYRDRGNQPQHF
>TRBJ2-5|TRBV20-1
CSSPILLAGGQETQYF
>TRBJ1-1|TRBV6-5
CASSYREGTGNTEAFF
>TRBJ1-3|TRBV24-1
CATTDCVKSSGNTIYF